One sample yielded the 14 T cell receptor beta chains listed below, sequenced in a study of blood T cells in healthy people across ages. Combining a sample-barcoded 5' primer with a J-beta primer mix, a second PCR ran for about 6 to 12 cycles. MiXCR, applied by TCRdb to the 5' RACE reads, yields one record per CDR3 protein. The sample has hundreds of thousands of distinct CDR3 sequences, 20% to 25% seen once. Material: blood. The receptor source for this set is a man between 70 and 80 years old in good health.

The table lists this clonotype with a few counts. The V gene is TRBV2, the J gene TRBJ1-2, with TRBD1 matching over 7 bases. Looked up from germline, CDR1 is SNHLY and CDR2 is FYNNEI. CDR3 length: 14 amino acids. J was trimmed by 7 bases and V by 4 bases; bases with no gene match: 9. The CDR3 spells CASSGSDRAAGYTF. CDR3 DNA sequence: TGTGCCAGCAGTGGAAGCGACAGGGCGGCTGGCTACACCTTC.

This clonotype occurred a few times. The CDR3 region is CASSSKLTGRSPLHF. The CDR3 nucleotides are TGTGCCAGCAGTTCGAAGTTGACAGGGAGGTCACCCCTCCACTTT. The J gene is TRBJ1-6, the V gene TRBV12-3 or TRBV12-4, with 7 positions matching TRBD1. Germline trimming cut 4 bases from V and 10 bases from J; bases unmatched to any gene: 10. The CDR3 contains 15 residues.

This clonotype showed up many times. Compared with germline, one end of the junction differs, possibly owing to a read error. The chain couples TRBV5-1 to TRBJ1-5; weak D call: TRBD1 (5 bases). Germline V lookup: CDR1 SGHRS, CDR2 YFSETQ. This CDR3 spans 14 amino acids. CDR3 in DNA: TGTGCCAGCAGCCCAAGGGGCGGAAACCAGCCCCAGCATTTT. Its protein is CASSPRGGNQPQHF.

The J gene is TRBJ2-3, the V gene TRBV6-5; 7 bases agree with TRBD1. Per the germline V gene, CDR1 is MNHEY and CDR2 is SVGAGI. With V trimmed by 11 bases and J by 0 bases, 11 bases remained unmatched. There are 15 residues in the CDR3. The CDR3 DNA reads TGTGCCGTCCAGACAGGGCCTTCTAGCACAGATACGCAGTATTTT. This translates into CAVQTGPSSTDTQYF.

The gene calls are TRBV29-1 and TRBJ2-5; no clear D. The ends were cut back, 6 bases at V and 5 bases at J, with 7 bases in the middle. The CDR3 runs 10 residues. Per germline, CDR1 SQVTM and CDR2 ANQGSEA. Here the CDR3 DNA reads TGCAGCGTGAAGTTCGAGACCCAGTACTTC. Translation gives CSVKFETQYF.

This clonotype showed up just a few times. The chain couples TRBV12-3 or TRBV12-4 to TRBJ1-6, with D possibly TRBD1 on 6 matching bases. The CDR3 length is 16 residues. Between the trimmed V and J ends, which lost 7 bases and 6 bases, there was a span of 19 bases. The CDR3 here is CASTSSGGGVNSPLHF. CDR3 DNA: TGTGCCAGCACCTCCTCAGGAGGGGGGGTTAATTCACCCCTCCACTTT.

This chain connects TRBV6-5 to TRBJ2-7, with a possible D match to TRBD1 (6 bases). Germline-derived CDR1 and CDR2 are MNHEY and SVGAGI. V gave up 4 bases and J gave up 3 bases, with 16 bases separating them. This CDR3 spans 15 amino acids. CDR3 bases: TGTGCCAGCAGTTTGGTACAGGGACCATACTACGAGCAGTACTTC. As protein: CASSLVQGPYYEQYF.

Only a few counts were recorded for this clonotype. The chain carries TRBV5-1 and TRBJ2-1, with 9 bases lining up with TRBD2. The trim removed 3 bases at V and 5 bases at J, leaving 9 bases unmatched. This CDR3 spans 16 amino acids. The germline V gene has CDR1 SGHRS and CDR2 YFSETQ. The CDR3 DNA sequence: TGCGCCAGCAGCTCCCTAATAGCGGGGGCGAACAATGAGCAGTTCTTC. Its translation is CASSSLIAGANNEQFF.

Only a few counts were recorded for this clonotype. This chain joins TRBV6-5 and TRBJ1-2; D is perhaps TRBD1 (5 bases). Between the trimmed V and J ends, which lost 6 bases and 5 bases, there was a span of 13 bases. From germline, CDR1 is MNHEY and CDR2 SVGAGI. This CDR3 has 13 residues. The CDR3 spells CASRLNRRYGYTF. The CDR3 nucleotides are TGTGCCAGCAGGTTAAACAGGAGATATGGCTACACCTTC.

The gene calls are TRBV15 and TRBJ1-4; D remains ambiguous. V was clipped by 1 base and J by 10 bases, with 16 bases between them. Per germline, CDR1 LNHNV and CDR2 YYDKDF (reference sequence). The CDR3 loop spans 15 amino acids. In DNA, the CDR3 is TGTGCCACCAGCAGAGGTGTCGGGGTTTTGGGAAAACTGTTTTTT. Amino acids: CATSRGVGVLGKLFF.

In its sample, this clonotype was seen many times. The rearrangement joins TRBV20-1 to TRBJ2-5; a possible D gene is TRBD2 (6 bases). The better agreement between TRBJ2-7 and the DNA end casts doubt on the J call. CDR1 and CDR2 from the germline V gene are DFQATT and SNEGSKA (reference sequence). This CDR3 is built from 12 residues. The CDR3, as DNA: TGCAGTGTGGGGGGAAGGACCTACGAGCAGTACTTC. This sequence encodes CSVGGRTYEQYF.

A remark on this clonotype: The junction and the germline gene differ at one end; a read error may be behind it. This chain uses TRBV20-1 with TRBJ2-1; D not resolved. Germline-derived CDR1 and CDR2 are DFQATT and SNEGSKA (reference sequence). The CDR3 runs 10 residues. The CDR3 region is CSASHSVVLF. The CDR3 DNA is TGCAGTGCTAGTCACAGCGTCGTTCTTTTC.

The genes are TRBV14 and TRBJ1-1; no clear D. This CDR3 has 20 residues. Trimming pared 0 bases from V and 1 base from J, leaving 24 bases between. Per the germline V gene, CDR1 is SGHDN and CDR2 is FVKESK. This chain's CDR3 is CASSQDGFSRFYQKNTEAFF. The DNA for the CDR3 is TGTGCCAGCAGCCAAGATGGGTTCTCTCGCTTTTACCAGAAGAACACTGAAGCTTTCTTT.

This clonotype was seen only a few times. V usage is TRBV11-2 and J usage is TRBJ1-5, with 7 bases lining up with TRBD1. The CDR3 is made up of 15 amino acids. Per the germline V gene, CDR1 is SGHAT and CDR2 is FQNNGV. The V gene end was trimmed by 0 bases and the J gene end by 6 bases; junction bases not matched to a gene: 5. The CDR3 reads CASSLDGGQLQPQHF. The CDR3 nucleotides read TGTGCCAGCAGCTTAGATGGGGGACAGCTTCAGCCCCAGCATTTT.